The 16 T cell receptor beta chains in this list originate from one sample, sequenced in a study of vaccination effects on CD4 cells after COVID-19. Antigens of these TCRs are unknown. Prior to sequencing, the ViraFEST assay stimulated PBMC with viral peptide pools, which expanded the antigen-specific CD4+ T cells. Cultured cells yielded isolated CD4+ T cells after less than 11 days. The healthy vaccine recipients, who had no prior SARS-CoV-2 infection, showed negative nucleocapsid antibodies. Repertoires were generated with immunoSEQ multiplex PCR, while TCRdb's copy carries only in-frame clones and drops some. Among tens of thousands of clones listed, roughly 70% were seen once. The material sequenced was CD4+ T cells from PBMCs cultured with HCoV-OC43 spike peptides, taken before COVID-19 vaccination. As to subset: HCoV-OC43 spike overlapping peptide pool stimulation. These receptors were collected from a human donor who received a COVID-19 vaccine.

This CDR3 is CASSFLGTVDTGELFF. The CDR3 nucleotides are TGTGCCAGCAGCTTCCTCGGGACAGTGGACACCGGGGAGCTGTTTTTT. The chain has TRBV5-6 and TRBJ2-2; 7 bases are a match to TRBD1. The CDR3 consists of 16 residues. V lost 2 bases, J lost 3 bases, and 7 bases stayed unmatched. The germline V gene has CDR1 SGHDT and CDR2 YYEEEE. The full variable domain, completed using reference TRBV5-6 and TRBJ2-2, is DAGVTQSPTHLIKTRGQQVTLRCSPKSGHDTVSWYQQALGQGPQFIFQYYEEEERQRGNFPDRFSGHQFPNYSSELNVNALLLGDSALYLCASSFLGTVDTGELFFGEGSRLTVL.

The chain is built from TRBV3-1 (or the pseudogene TRBV3-2) and TRBJ1-1, with D unclear. Germline V gene data show CDR1 as LGHDT and CDR2 as YNNKEL (reference sequence). Trimming removed 3 bases at V and 4 bases at J, with 9 bases between. The CDR3 length is 13 residues. In nucleotides, the CDR3 is TGTGCCAGCAGCCACCGAGAGGGCACTGAAGCTTTCTTT. Protein product: CASSHREGTEAFF.

The CDR3 nucleotides read TGTGCCACCAGTGAGGGGGGGATGAACACTGAAGCTTTCTTT. Amino acid sequence: CATSEGGMNTEAFF. This sequence joins TRBV24-1 and TRBJ1-1, with D tentatively TRBD1 (5 bases). The CDR3 has 14 amino acids. The V gene's germline CDR1 is KGHDR and CDR2 SFDVKD. V lost 4 bases and J lost 0, with 8 bases in between.

V and J are TRBV6-1 and TRBJ2-7; 11 positions match TRBD1. CDR3 length: 13 residues. CDR1 and CDR2 from the germline V gene are MNHNS and SASEGT. J gave up 7 bases and V 5 bases, and 4 bases lay outside the gene matches. The CDR3 bases are TGTGCCAGCAGTCTCGGGACAGGGGGAGAGCAGTACGTC. It codes for CASSLGTGGEQYV.

This clone was seen only a few times. The chain links TRBV3-1 (or the pseudogene TRBV3-2) to TRBJ1-2; D not certain. V was shortened by 2 bases and J by 6 bases, with 7 bases between the two germline ends. The CDR3 consists of 12 residues. Germline CDR1 is LGHDT and CDR2 is YNNKEL (reference sequence). The CDR3 coding sequence is TGTGCCAGCAGCCAAAGCGGGAATGGCTACACCTTC. Protein: CASSQSGNGYTF.

A single count supports this clone. This chain connects TRBV6-5 to TRBJ1-1; tentative D call: TRBD1 (6 bases). Germline V gene lookup returns CDR1 MNHEY and CDR2 SVGAGI. V lost 6 bases and J lost 1, with 15 bases in between. This CDR3 contains 15 residues. For the CDR3, the DNA is TGTGCCAGCAGAGATGGGGGGGGGCGGAACACTGAAGCTTTCTTT. This sequence encodes CASRDGGGRNTEAFF.

V gene TRBV18 combines with J gene TRBJ2-5; D remains unclear. This CDR3 contains 12 residues. Trimming shortened V by 6 bases and J by 3 bases, and 8 bases separated the two germline ends. CDR1 and CDR2 (germline): KGHSH, LQKENI. This CDR3 is CASSFVEETQYF. Written as DNA, the CDR3 is TGTGCCAGCTCGTTTGTTGAAGAGACCCAGTACTTC. Based on the CDR3 plus reference TRBV18 and TRBJ2-5, the full variable domain is NAGVMQNPRHLVRRRGQEARLRCSPMKGHSHVYWYRQLPEEGLKFMVYLQKENIIDESGMPKERFSAEFPKEGPSILRIQQVVRGDSAAYFCASSFVEETQYFGPGTRLLVL.

The chain is built from TRBV2 and TRBJ1-5; no firm D call. The germline gives CDR1 SNHLY, CDR2 FYNNEI. V shed 3 bases and J shed 5 bases, with 11 bases lying between them. CDR3 length: 14 amino acids. CDR3: CASSDTTADQPQHF. As DNA, the CDR3 is TGTGCCAGCAGTGACACGACGGCAGATCAGCCCCAGCATTTT.

This chain links TRBV7-8 with TRBJ1-5, with a tentative D call TRBD1 (6 bases). Looked up from germline, CDR1 is SGHVS and CDR2 is FQNEAQ. The CDR3 length is 17 residues. V lost 5 bases and J 2 bases, leaving 19 bases between the germline ends. In DNA form, the CDR3 reads TGTGCCAGCAGCCAGAACGAGGGGGTAGGGGGCAATCAGCCCCAGCATTTT. It encodes CASSQNEGVGGNQPQHF.

The chain carries TRBV9 and TRBJ1-6; 9 positions agree with TRBD1. The CDR3 has 17 amino acids. V gave up 4 bases and J gave up 7 bases; unmatched junction bases: 12. Germline values: CDR1 SGDLS, CDR2 YYNGEE. The CDR3 DNA reads as TGTGCCAGCAGCTCACGGACAGGGGAAGTCGACAATTCACCCCTCCACTTT. Translating it yields CASSSRTGEVDNSPLHF.

V is TRBV5-1 and J is TRBJ2-3; no clear D gene. The V end lost 0 bases, the J end lost 1 base, and 6 bases lay between the germline ends. The CDR3 totals 14 residues. CDR1 is SGHRS, CDR2 YFSETQ, per germline. The CDR3 spells CASSLGYGTDTQYF. The CDR3 nucleotides are TGCGCCAGCAGCTTGGGGTACGGCACAGATACGCAGTATTTT.

The chain carries TRBV12-3 or TRBV12-4 and TRBJ1-5; unclear D gene. V was pared by 5 bases and J by 5 bases, with 7 bases between. The CDR3 spans 12 residues. The CDR3 nucleotides read TGTGCCAGCAGTGCGGATTATCAGCCCCAGCATTTT. Translated: CASSADYQPQHF.

The V call is TRBV3-1 (or the pseudogene TRBV3-2), the J call TRBJ1-1; 10 bases fit TRBD1. Unmatched junction bases numbered 4, after V lost 1 base and J lost 5 bases. CDR1 LGHDT and CDR2 YNNKEL come from the germline V gene (reference sequence). This CDR3 has 15 residues. The DNA of the CDR3 is TGTGCCAGCAGCCAAGCCGGACAGGGGGGGACTGAAGCTTTCTTT. It codes for CASSQAGQGGTEAFF.

Here the CDR3 DNA reads TGCGCCAGCAGCCAAGGCCTTCTAGCGGGGACAGGGGAGACCCAGTACTTC. Encoded protein: CASSQGLLAGTGETQYF. This chain connects TRBV4-3 to TRBJ2-5, with D perhaps assigned TRBD1 or TRBD2 (9 bases each). The CDR3 is made up of 17 amino acids. Germline CDR1 and CDR2: LGHNA and YSLEER. V lost 1 base and J 5 bases, leaving 20 bases between the germline ends.

Regarding this clone: At one end the junction does not follow the germline gene, possibly because of a read error. The rearrangement uses TRBV5-1 and TRBJ2-2; no clear D. Looked up from germline, CDR1 is SGHRS and CDR2 is YFSETQ. CDR3 length: 16 residues. The CDR3, as DNA: TGCGCCAGCACCTTGGTATCAGGTGTTGGCACCGGGGAGCTGTTTTTT. Its protein product is CASTLVSGVGTGELFF.

J is TRBJ2-1 and V is TRBV5-1; 11 bases map to TRBD2. CDR1 and CDR2 from the germline V gene are SGHRS and YFSETQ. V trimming: 6 bases; J trimming: 2 bases; junction bases outside the gene matches: 13. The CDR3 spans 18 residues. CDR3 sequence: CASMGNLVAGGTYNEQFF. CDR3 DNA: TGCGCCAGCATGGGTAACCTCGTAGCGGGGGGGACCTACAATGAGCAGTTCTTC.